What follows are 24 T cell receptor beta chains derived from one specimen sequenced in a study of beta chain features in type 1 diabetes. TCRB transcripts that were expressed got sequenced, as all of the isolated RNA had been reverse transcribed. The data were produced by immunoSEQ multiplex PCR, yet TCRdb's version contains in-frame clones alone and is incomplete. The repertoire holds about 450,000 clones, with about an eighth as singletons. Source material: naive CD4+ T cells from blood. All receptors come from a woman younger than 35 in good health.

This clone has just a few counts. This rearrangement joins TRBV18 to TRBJ2-3; no reliable D call. Germline loops: CDR1 KGHSH, CDR2 LQKENI. The V end was cut by 0 bases, the J end by 6 bases, with 7 bases between. CDR3 length: 13 residues. In DNA, the CDR3 is TGTGCCAGCTCACCACCATCACACGATACGCAGTATTTT. Its protein is CASSPPSHDTQYF.

V is TRBV7-2 and J is TRBJ2-1, with a possible D match to TRBD1 (5 bases). This CDR3 is 15 amino acids long. Trimming removed 5 bases at V and 8 bases at J, with 19 bases between. Germline V lookup: CDR1 SGHTA, CDR2 FQGNSA. CDR3 in amino acids: CASSRSQGRADEQFF. The DNA of the CDR3 is TGTGCCAGCAGCCGTTCTCAGGGTCGCGCCGATGAGCAGTTCTTC.

In nucleotides, the CDR3 is TGTGCCAGCAGCAATAGCGGGGGGGCGCAGTATTTT. This sequence encodes CASSNSGGAQYF. The gene calls are TRBV7-2 and TRBJ2-3; 11 bases align to TRBD2. Losses at the gene ends were 5 bases for V and 10 bases for J; bases not matched to a gene: 2. Germline V gene data show CDR1 as SGHTA and CDR2 as FQGNSA. The CDR3 totals 12 residues. Supplemented by reference TRBV7-2 and TRBJ2-3, the full variable domain reads GAGVSQSPSNKVTEKGKDVELRCDPISGHTALYWYRQSLGQGLEFLIYFQGNSAPDKSGLPSDRFSAERTGGSVSTLTIQRTQQEDSAVYLCASSNSGGAQYFGPGTRLTVL.

This chain uses TRBV28 with TRBJ2-7, with D perhaps assigned TRBD1 or TRBD2 (5 bases each). Trimming stripped 4 bases from V and 0 bases from J, with 7 bases between. Germline V gene sequence: CDR1 MDHEN, CDR2 SYDVKM. There are 13 residues in the CDR3. The CDR3 reads CASSSGTSYEQYV. CDR3 nucleotide sequence: TGTGCCAGCAGTTCCGGGACCTCCTACGAGCAGTACGTC.

This clone was found a few times. The chain is built from TRBV29-1 and TRBJ2-1, with 8 bases matching TRBD1. The trim removed 2 bases at V and 10 bases at J, leaving 7 bases unmatched. The CDR3 is 13 residues long. Germline loops: CDR1 SQVTM, CDR2 ANQGSEA. CDR3 sequence: CSVEPGGYDEQFF. The CDR3, as DNA: TGCAGCGTTGAACCAGGGGGCTATGACGAGCAGTTCTTC.

This chain joins TRBV4-3 and TRBJ1-1, with 9 nucleotides matching TRBD1. Unmatched junction bases numbered 3, after V lost 2 bases and J lost 5 bases. The CDR3 length is 14 residues. Germline CDR1 is LGHNA and CDR2 is YSLEER. The CDR3 region is CASSQLGQGTEAFF. The CDR3 DNA is TGCGCCAGCAGCCAACTGGGACAGGGTACTGAAGCTTTCTTT.

This chain joins TRBV9 and TRBJ2-2, with TRBD2 as a possible D gene (5 bases). Germline V gives CDR1 SGDLS, CDR2 YYNGEE. This CDR3 has 16 residues. The germline V and J ends were trimmed by 0 bases and 6 bases, with 15 bases remaining between them. CDR3 nucleotide sequence: TGTGCCAGCAGCGTAGGGGCGGAGGAGGTTCCCGGGGAGCTGTTTTTT. It codes for CASSVGAEEVPGELFF.

This clone was counted only a few times. The chain uses TRBV10-3 and TRBJ2-1; D is perhaps TRBD2 (6 bases). The CDR3 runs 14 residues. Trimming removed 3 bases from V and 8 bases from J, with 14 bases in between. Germline-derived CDR1 and CDR2 are ENHRY and SYGVKD. CDR3 protein: CAISDLLASDEQFF. DNA of the CDR3: TGTGCCATCAGTGACCTACTAGCTTCCGATGAGCAGTTCTTC.

The rearrangement uses TRBV27 and TRBJ2-7, with 7 nucleotides matching TRBD1. Germline V gene data show CDR1 as MNHEY and CDR2 as SMNVEV (reference sequence). There are 15 residues in the CDR3. Germline trimming cut 2 bases from V and 2 bases from J; bases unmatched to any gene: 6. In DNA form, the CDR3 reads TGTGCCAGCAGTTTAGTCCCGACAGGGACCTACGAGCAGTACTTC. This gives the protein CASSLVPTGTYEQYF.

In its sample, this clone was seen once. The chain recombines TRBV6-5 with TRBJ1-1; D not certain. The V end lost 2 bases, the J end lost 2 bases, and 12 bases lay between the germline ends. The length of the CDR3 is 15 residues. Germline CDR1 is MNHEY and CDR2 is SVGAGI. The CDR3 coding sequence is TGTGCCAGCAGTTACGAATCACGCAGAAACACTGAAGCTTTCTTT. Its translation: CASSYESRRNTEAFF.

This rearrangement joins TRBV27 to TRBJ2-1; TRBD1 is a possible D gene (6 bases). The CDR3 is 13 amino acids. Trimming cost V 6 bases and J 5 bases, with 11 bases left between them. Germline CDR1 and CDR2: MNHEY and SMNVEV (reference sequence). CDR3 DNA: TGTGCCAGCAGATCAGGGGTCCACAATGAGCAGTTCTTC. This gives the protein CASRSGVHNEQFF.

This clone was detected only a few times. This chain joins TRBV7-2 and TRBJ1-4; no firm D call. Germline CDR1 reads SGHTA; CDR2 reads FQGNSA. V dropped 4 bases and J dropped 7 bases, with 7 bases sitting between them. The CDR3 totals 12 residues. CDR3 nucleotides: TGTGCCAGCAGCTCCTACAGTGAAAAACTGTTTTTT. Translating it yields CASSSYSEKLFF.

This clone has at least ten counts. The CDR3 coding sequence is TGTGCCTGGAGTGTTGACAGGGGATCCTATGGCTACACCTTC. It is translated as CAWSVDRGSYGYTF. The chain links TRBV30 to TRBJ1-2; 8 bases align to TRBD1. Germline-derived CDR1 and CDR2 are GTSNPN and SVGIG (reference sequence). This CDR3 region has 14 residues. V was clipped by 0 bases and J by 4 bases; unmatched bases: 4.

This clone was counted only a few times. The rearrangement links TRBV7-9 to TRBJ1-2; TRBD1 matches at 7 bases. This CDR3 has 15 residues. V lost 5 bases, J lost 3 bases, and 9 bases stayed unmatched. CDR1 is SEHNR and CDR2 is FQNEAQ in the germline V gene (reference sequence). CDR3 in amino acids: CASSTEQGPHYGYTF. CDR3 in DNA: TGTGCCAGCAGCACCGAACAGGGGCCGCACTATGGCTACACCTTC.

Points on this clone: The same CDR3 can be traced to other DNA sequences in this sample. This chain links TRBV9 with TRBJ1-6; no reliable D call. The CDR3 spans 15 residues. CDR1 and CDR2 (germline): SGDLS, YYNGEE. V lost 0 bases and J lost 0, with 4 bases in between. The CDR3 DNA reads TGTGCCAGCAGCGTAGCGAGCTCCTATAATTCACCCCTCCACTTT. This gives the protein CASSVASSYNSPLHF.

V is TRBV9 and J is TRBJ1-4; a weak D match, TRBD1 (5 bases). Trimming removed 4 bases at V and 4 bases at J, with 14 bases between. The germline V gene has CDR1 SGDLS and CDR2 YYNGEE. The CDR3 is 15 residues long. The CDR3 protein is CASSLSQGYNEKLFF. CDR3 coding DNA: TGTGCCAGCAGCTTATCCCAGGGATATAATGAAAAACTGTTTTTT.

This chain joins TRBV7-9 and TRBJ2-7; 9 nucleotides agree with TRBD1. Germline V gene lookup returns CDR1 SEHNR and CDR2 FQNEAQ (reference sequence). The CDR3 runs to 15 residues. V trimming: 5 bases; J trimming: 5 bases; junction bases outside the gene matches: 10. The CDR3 loop is CASSDSGTGFHEQYV. Here the CDR3 DNA reads TGTGCCAGCAGCGATTCCGGGACAGGGTTCCACGAGCAGTACGTC.

This chain joins TRBV5-4 and TRBJ2-3; D remains ambiguous. CDR1 SGHNT and CDR2 YYREEE come from the germline V gene (reference sequence). The V gene lost 4 bases and the J gene lost 2 bases, with 14 bases spanning the gap. This CDR3 has 15 amino acids. In DNA form, the CDR3 reads TGTGCCAGCAGCGGGGTATTCGGGCCCACAGATACGCAGTATTTT. Amino acid sequence: CASSGVFGPTDTQYF.

The chain employs TRBV5-6 and TRBJ1-5; D is ambiguous. The germline V and J ends were trimmed by 1 base and 4 bases, with 3 bases remaining between them. CDR3 length: 12 residues. Germline CDR1 SGHDT, CDR2 YYEEEE. CDR3 protein: CASSLFNQPQHF. CDR3 in DNA: TGTGCCAGCAGCTTGTTTAATCAGCCCCAGCATTTT.

This chain uses TRBV27 with TRBJ2-7; no clear D. The germline V gene encodes CDR1 MNHEY and CDR2 SMNVEV (reference sequence). V was cut by 6 bases and J by 3 bases, with 21 bases left in between. This CDR3 has 16 amino acids. CDR3 sequence (DNA): TGTGCCAGCAGCCTGAATGTTGGGTCCGTGGGCTACGAGCAGTACTTC. Its translation: CASSLNVGSVGYEQYF.

The rearrangement joins TRBV2 to TRBJ2-1; tentatively, D is TRBD1 (6 bases). The CDR3 extends over 15 amino acids. Trimming cost V 0 bases and J 5 bases, with 11 bases left between them. CDR1 and CDR2 (germline): SNHLY, FYNNEI. The CDR3: CASSEALRQDNEQFF. Here the CDR3 DNA reads TGTGCCAGCAGTGAAGCGCTTCGACAGGACAATGAGCAGTTCTTC.

A few counts support this clone. The chain joins TRBV5-8 to TRBJ2-7, with D tentatively TRBD2 (5 bases). CDR1 and CDR2 (germline): SGHTS, YDEGEE. The CDR3 loop spans 15 amino acids. Between the trimmed V and J ends, which lost 0 bases and 8 bases, there was a span of 18 bases. The CDR3 sequence is CASSLAAGGAAKQYV. CDR3 nucleotides: TGTGCCAGCAGCTTGGCCGCAGGAGGAGCAGCAAAGCAGTACGTC.

There are a few counts of this clone. The CDR3 nucleotides read TGTGCCATCAGAGTAGGAGATACGCAGTATTTT. Amino acids: CAIRVGDTQYF. The chain employs TRBV10-3 and TRBJ2-3; D gene unclear. The CDR3 sequence is 11 residues long. V lost 6 bases to trimming and J lost 5 bases, with 6 bases between them. From germline, CDR1 is ENHRY and CDR2 SYGVKD.

The rearrangement joins TRBV7-2 to TRBJ2-4; D is ambiguous. CDR1 is SGHTA, CDR2 FQGNSA, per germline. The CDR3 sequence is 15 residues long. V lost 5 bases to trimming and J lost 6 bases, with 17 bases between them. The CDR3, as DNA: TGTGCCAGCAGCACCCTGTCTGGCGATTTAAACATTCAGTACTTC. Protein: CASSTLSGDLNIQYF.